This T cell receptor (beta chain) was captured in a study of shared clonotypes between healthy human individuals. As concerns this clone: The antigen remains unidentified.

Here immunoSEQ multiplex PCR was the method, and the copy in TCRdb shows in-frame clones only, minus some. The sample yields 800,000 to 950,000 clones, about 96% seen once. Naive CD8 cells comprised CD45RO-negative, CCR7-positively selected cells, excluding terminally differentiated effector memory CD45RA+ cells. Study conclusions and caveats: A small donor pool kept down the genetic and exposure-history diversity that was represented.

Germline V CDR1 and CDR2: SEHNR, FQNEAQ (reference sequence). This CDR3 has 16 residues. Trimming removed 1 base from V and 6 bases from J; junction bases left unmatched: 7. This TCR was recovered from a man aged 30 to 39 in good health. The V and J genes are TRBV7-9 and TRBJ1-4; TRBD1 matches 8 bases. Material for sequencing was naive CD8+ T cells sorted from blood. This chain's CDR3 is CASSLVPGQVDEKLFF. The CDR3 DNA follows: TGTGCCAGCAGCTTAGTTCCGGGACAGGTCGATGAAAAACTGTTTTTT. The full variable domain, completed using reference TRBV7-9 and TRBJ1-4, is DTGVSQNPRHKITKRGQNVTFRCDPISEHNRLYWYRQTLGQGPEFLTYFQNEAQLEKSRLLSDRFSAERPKGSFSTLEIQRTEQGDSAMYLCASSLVPGQVDEKLFFGSGTQLSVL.